The present TCR beta chain was sequenced within a study of blood T cell repertoires in COVID-19. Study overall: COVID-19 samples from acute and convalescent phases originated in the United States, Italy and Spain.

Germline V CDR1 and CDR2: MNHEY, SMNVEV (reference sequence). V lost 6 bases, J lost 1 base, and 10 bases lay in between. The CDR3 totals 14 residues. The assay was immunoSEQ multiplex PCR, and TCRdb's table has in-frame clones only and misses some. Of some 130,000 clones listed, roughly 88% are singletons. The count of this clone is one. Other DNA sequences in this sample translate to the same CDR3. The gene calls are TRBV27 and TRBJ1-5; D unclear. The sequencing sample was made of peripheral blood. The TCR originated in a man in his 70s with active COVID-19. Here the CDR3 reads CASSLRESNQPQHF. CDR3 DNA sequence: TGTGCCAGCAGCCTACGGGAGAGCAATCAGCCCCAGCATTTT.